The 25 T cell receptor beta chains in this list originate from one sample, sequenced in a study of shared clonotypes between healthy human individuals. Libraries were prepared by immunoSEQ multiplex PCR; TCRdb keeps only in-frame clonotypes and omits some of them. This table holds around 2.1 million clones, almost 96% found once. The sequenced material came from naive CD4+ T cells sorted from blood. Subset given: CD45RA+ positively selected. All receptors derive from a man younger than 35 in good health.

Concerning this clone: This specimen includes other DNA sequences encoding the same CDR3. The rearrangement joins TRBV6-5 to TRBJ1-6; possible D gene TRBD1, 5 bases. This CDR3 region has 12 residues. Germline V gene lookup returns CDR1 MNHEY and CDR2 SVGAGI. Trimming pared 2 bases from V and 9 bases from J, leaving 5 bases between. The CDR3 sequence: CASSYGGSPLHF. CDR3 nucleotide sequence: TGTGCCAGCAGTTACGGGGGTTCACCCCTCCACTTT.

The V gene is TRBV19, the J gene TRBJ1-5; no clear D. V was cut by 7 bases and J by 2 bases, with 18 bases left in between. The length of the CDR3 is 16 residues. Germline assignment: CDR1 LNHDA and CDR2 SQIVND (reference sequence). DNA for the CDR3: TGTGCCAGTACCCCGTTGGCAGCGGTGGGCAATCAGCCCCAGCATTTT. As protein: CASTPLAAVGNQPQHF.

V and J are TRBV28 and TRBJ2-7, with D possibly TRBD2 on 6 matching bases. There are 13 residues in the CDR3. V was trimmed by 10 bases and J by 2 bases, leaving 15 bases between them. The germline V gene encodes CDR1 MDHEN and CDR2 SYDVKM. The chain's CDR3 is CAIGVGGTYEQYF. The CDR3 region has the DNA TGTGCCATTGGGGTCGGCGGGACCTACGAGCAGTACTTC.

The gene calls are TRBV7-2 and TRBJ2-7; no clear D. V dropped 0 bases and J dropped 3 bases, with 9 bases sitting between them. The CDR3 is 14 amino acids. Germline lookup yields CDR1 SGHTA and CDR2 FQGNSA. The CDR3 DNA reads TGTGCCAGCAGCTTAGCTGGATCGAACTACGAGCAGTACTTC. Translated, it gives CASSLAGSNYEQYF.

V usage is TRBV30 and J usage is TRBJ2-7; D possibly uses TRBD1 or TRBD2 (5 bases each). This CDR3 contains 14 residues. The V gene lost 4 bases and the J gene lost 1 base, with 14 bases spanning the gap. Germline V CDR1 and CDR2: GTSNPN, SVGIG (reference sequence). The CDR3 nucleotides read TGTGCCTGGACGGGGACCCACACATCCTACGAGCAGTACTTC. Translating gives CAWTGTHTSYEQYF.

About this clone itself: This sample also contains other DNA sequences that code for the same CDR3. The rearrangement uses TRBV6-5 and TRBJ1-1; possible D gene TRBD1, 5 bases. V lost 4 bases, J lost 1 base, and 7 bases lay in between. The CDR3 has 13 residues. CDR1 MNHEY and CDR2 SVGAGI come from the germline V gene. This CDR3 reads CASSSQGNTEAFF. The CDR3 bases are TGTGCCAGCAGTTCTCAGGGGAACACTGAAGCTTTCTTT.

Regarding this clone: The same CDR3 also results from other DNA sequences found in this sample. The DNA for the CDR3 is TGTGCCAGCTCACCACCGGGACAGGGGGCCTACGAGCAGTACTTC. This sequence encodes CASSPPGQGAYEQYF. The chain recombines TRBV18 with TRBJ2-7, with 11 nucleotides matching TRBD1. The germline gives CDR1 KGHSH, CDR2 LQKENI. The CDR3 length is 15 residues. V lost 0 bases and J lost 2; bases outside the gene matches: 0.

V gene TRBV28 combines with J gene TRBJ2-2; 8 bases are shared with TRBD2. The CDR3 has 15 residues. CDR1 and CDR2 (germline): MDHEN, SYDVKM. The V segment lost 6 bases and the J segment 0 bases; nucleotides outside the gene matches: 3. The CDR3 nucleotides read TGTGCCAGCAGCACGGGGGGGGCGAACACCGGGGAGCTGTTTTTT. The encoded protein is CASSTGGANTGELFF.

As for this clone: This specimen includes other DNA sequences encoding the same CDR3. CDR3 DNA: TGTGCCATCAGTGAGGGACCAGGCAATCAGCCCCAGCATTTT. The encoded protein is CAISEGPGNQPQHF. The V call is TRBV10-3, the J call TRBJ1-5; D uncertain. The CDR3 is 14 residues long. CDR1 ENHRY and CDR2 SYGVKD come from the germline V gene. V lost 2 bases and J lost 2, with 7 bases in between.

This chain uses TRBV7-6 with TRBJ1-1; D may be TRBD1 (5 bases). The CDR3 length is 17 residues. Germline values: CDR1 SGHVS, CDR2 FNYEAQ. Trimming took 0 bases from V and 1 from J, leaving 15 bases between them. The CDR3 DNA reads as TGTGCCAGCAGCTTAGCGCTTTTTCTGGGGCAGAACACTGAAGCTTTCTTT. Amino acids: CASSLALFLGQNTEAFF.

V gene TRBV5-1 combines with J gene TRBJ1-2; 7 bases map to TRBD1. CDR3 length equals 14 residues. J lost 4 bases, V lost 4 bases, and 7 bases had no gene match. Germline-derived CDR1 and CDR2 are SGHRS and YFSETQ. The CDR3 nucleotides are TGCGCCAGCAGCCCGACAGGGTCGGGCTATGGCTACACCTTC. This sequence encodes CASSPTGSGYGYTF. Filled out from reference TRBV5-1 and TRBJ1-2, the complete variable domain reads KAGVTQTPRYLIKTRGQQVTLSCSPISGHRSVSWYQQTPGQGLQFLFEYFSETQRNKGNFPGRFSGRQFSNSRSEMNVSTLELGDSALYLCASSPTGSGYGYTFGSGTRLTVV.

The J gene is TRBJ2-7, the V gene TRBV7-9; TRBD1 might be the D (6 bases). The CDR3 loop spans 13 amino acids. Germline V gene sequence: CDR1 SEHNR, CDR2 FQNEAQ (reference sequence). V dropped 2 bases and J dropped 3 bases, with 8 bases sitting between them. CDR3 in amino acids: CASSLSRGYEQYF. In DNA, the CDR3 is TGTGCCAGCAGCTTAAGCAGGGGCTACGAGCAGTACTTC.

The rearrangement joins TRBV2 to TRBJ1-1; 7 bases are a match to TRBD1. Germline V CDR1 and CDR2: SNHLY, FYNNEI. Germline trimming cut 5 bases from V and 4 bases from J; bases unmatched to any gene: 10. This CDR3 is 15 amino acids long. The CDR3 DNA sequence: TGTGCCAGCAGTCCTCGACAGGGAGGGATCACTGAAGCTTTCTTT. It yields the protein CASSPRQGGITEAFF.

V usage is TRBV5-1 and J usage is TRBJ2-1, with a weak D call TRBD2 (5 bases). Germline CDR1 SGHRS, CDR2 YFSETQ. With 2 bases removed from V and 2 bases from J, the gap between germline ends came to 14 bases. The CDR3 contains 16 residues. The CDR3 region has the DNA TGCGCCAGCAGCTTAACTCAAACCGGGGCCTACAATGAGCAGTTCTTC. This encodes CASSLTQTGAYNEQFF.

The rearrangement links TRBV10-1 to TRBJ2-7, with 7 bases matching TRBD1. Germline values: CDR1 WNHNN, CDR2 SYGVQD (reference sequence). Trimming took 6 bases from V and 0 from J; bases not matched to a gene: 8. This CDR3 has 15 residues. The CDR3 protein is CASSPGGLSSYEQYF. In DNA form, the CDR3 reads TGCGCCAGCAGCCCAGGGGGTCTTAGCTCCTACGAGCAGTACTTC.

For this clone: A junction end diverges from the germline sequence, so it may reflect a read error. The chain couples TRBV19 to TRBJ2-7; TRBD1 might be the D (6 bases). The germline V gene encodes CDR1 LNHDA and CDR2 SQIVND (reference sequence). This CDR3 spans 18 amino acids. CDR3 nucleotide sequence: TGTGCCAGCAGTATATTCGGCAATTGGGACAAGGGCTCCTACGAGCAGTACTTC. It codes for CASSIFGNWDKGSYEQYF.

The chain links TRBV6-5 to TRBJ1-1, with 10 positions matching TRBD1. The CDR3 spans 15 residues. Germline V lookup: CDR1 MNHEY, CDR2 SVGAGI. V dropped 6 bases and J dropped 4; count of bases not matched to a gene: 8. The CDR3 protein is CASRSDRGQSTEAFF. The CDR3 DNA sequence: TGTGCCAGCAGATCAGACAGGGGGCAGAGCACTGAAGCTTTCTTT.

CDR3 residues: CASSETGFADTQYF. CDR3 coding DNA: TGTGCCAGCAGTGAAACAGGGTTTGCAGATACGCAGTATTTT. This chain connects TRBV2 to TRBJ2-3; the D gene is possibly TRBD1 (6 bases). The CDR3 spans 14 residues. CDR1 SNHLY and CDR2 FYNNEI come from the germline V gene. The V and J ends lost 2 bases and 4 bases respectively, with 10 bases between them. The full variable domain, completed using reference TRBV2 and TRBJ2-3, is EPEVTQTPSHQVTQMGQEVILRCVPISNHLYFYWYRQILGQKVEFLVSFYNNEISEKSEIFDDQFSVERPDGSNFTLKIRSTKLEDSAMYFCASSETGFADTQYFGPGTRLTVL.

This chain connects TRBV25-1 to TRBJ1-1; D is unresolved. Trimming removed 2 bases from V and 1 base from J, with 2 bases in between. This CDR3 contains 12 residues. CDR1 MGHDK and CDR2 SYGVNS come from the germline V gene. The CDR3 coding sequence is TGTGCCAGCAGTGAACAGAACACTGAAGCTTTCTTT. Translating it yields CASSEQNTEAFF.

The gene calls are TRBV28 and TRBJ2-3; D not certain. Germline CDR1 reads MDHEN; CDR2 reads SYDVKM. V gave up 3 bases and J gave up 2 bases, with 9 bases separating them. CDR3 length equals 14 residues. The CDR3 DNA reads as TGTGCCAGCAGTTTTTTGCAGCCCACAGATACGCAGTATTTT. Residues: CASSFLQPTDTQYF.

The chain has TRBV11-2 and TRBJ2-5; tentatively, D is TRBD2 (5 bases). Per germline, CDR1 SGHAT and CDR2 FQNNGV. Trimming left V 5 bases short and J 3 bases short, with 16 bases between. The CDR3 consists of 15 residues. CDR3 DNA sequence: TGTGCCAGCAGCATTGGGAGTCCAAGGGAAGAGACCCAGTACTTC. This encodes CASSIGSPREETQYF. The full variable domain, completed using reference TRBV11-2 and TRBJ2-5, is EAGVAQSPRYKIIEKRQSVAFWCNPISGHATLYWYQQILGQGPKLLIQFQNNGVVDDSQLPKDRFSAERLKGVDSTLKIQPAKLEDSAVYLCASSIGSPREETQYFGPGTRLLVL.

V usage is TRBV10-3 and J usage is TRBJ2-7; D is unresolved. The germline gives CDR1 ENHRY, CDR2 SYGVKD. V lost 2 bases and J 5 bases, leaving 7 bases between the germline ends. This CDR3 spans 12 amino acids. CDR3 residues: CAISEGENEQYF. CDR3 coding DNA: TGTGCCATCAGTGAGGGGGAAAACGAGCAGTACTTC.

V is TRBV4-3 and J is TRBJ1-3; unclear D gene. This CDR3 has 15 amino acids. Germline V lookup: CDR1 LGHNA, CDR2 YSLEER. Trimming pared 8 bases from V and 4 bases from J, leaving 18 bases between. Written as DNA, the CDR3 is TGCGCCAGCCGACCTTCCAGGACGCCGGGAAACACCATATATTTT. Its protein product is CASRPSRTPGNTIYF.

The chain carries TRBV19 and TRBJ2-5; TRBD2 is a possible D gene (5 bases). CDR1 is LNHDA and CDR2 is SQIVND in the germline V gene (reference sequence). V gave up 7 bases and J gave up 4 bases, with 10 bases separating them. The CDR3 runs 12 residues. CDR3 nucleotides: TGTGCCAGTACGGGGAGTACAGAGACCCAGTACTTC. Amino acid sequence: CASTGSTETQYF.

This clone was detected once. Other DNA variants within this sample encode the same CDR3. The chain carries TRBV5-1 and TRBJ1-1; 8 bases are a match to TRBD1. Germline V gene lookup returns CDR1 SGHRS and CDR2 YFSETQ. V lost 3 bases, J lost 5 bases, and 6 bases stayed unmatched. The CDR3 sequence is 14 residues long. The CDR3 loop reads CASSYGQGGTEAFF. CDR3 in DNA: TGCGCCAGCAGCTACGGACAGGGTGGGACTGAAGCTTTCTTT.